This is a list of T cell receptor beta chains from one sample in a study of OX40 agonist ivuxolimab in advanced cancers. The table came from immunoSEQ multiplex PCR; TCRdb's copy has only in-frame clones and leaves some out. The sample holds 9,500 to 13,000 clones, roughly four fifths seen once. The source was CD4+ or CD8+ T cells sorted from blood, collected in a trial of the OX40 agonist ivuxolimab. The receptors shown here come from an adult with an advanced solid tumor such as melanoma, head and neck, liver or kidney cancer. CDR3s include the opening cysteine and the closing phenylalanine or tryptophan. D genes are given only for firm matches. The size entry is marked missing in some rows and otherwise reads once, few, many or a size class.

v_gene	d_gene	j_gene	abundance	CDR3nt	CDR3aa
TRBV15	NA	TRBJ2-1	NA	TGTGCCACCAGCAGAGATCTCGCGAGGAACAATGAGCAGTTCTTC	CATSRDLARNNEQFF
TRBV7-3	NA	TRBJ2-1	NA	TGTGCCAGCAGCTTATGGGGGCAGGAGGACAATGAGCAGTTCTTC	CASSLWGQEDNEQFF
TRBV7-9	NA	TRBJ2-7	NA	TGTGCCAGCAGCACAGGGCCTTCCTACGAGCAGTACTTC	CASSTGPSYEQYF
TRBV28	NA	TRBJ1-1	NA	TGTGCCATCTGGGGAGTACAGGGAAGGAACACTGAAGCTTTCTTT	CAIWGVQGRNTEAFF
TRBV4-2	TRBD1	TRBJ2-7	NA	TGTGCCAGCAGGGGACAGGGGGCTTACGAGCAGTACTTC	CASRGQGAYEQYF
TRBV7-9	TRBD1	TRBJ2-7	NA	TGTGCCAGCAGCCCGGGACAGGGTGGATCCTACGAGCAGTACTTC	CASSPGQGGSYEQYF
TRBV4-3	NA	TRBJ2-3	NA	TGCGCCAGCAGCCAAGATATGGGCCTTAGCACAGATACGCAGTATTTT	CASSQDMGLSTDTQYF
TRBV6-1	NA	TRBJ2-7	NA	TGTGCCAGCAGTGACAGCCCCTGGCAGTACTTC	CASSDSPWQYF
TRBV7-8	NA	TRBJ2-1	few	TGTGCCAGCAGCCGATGGAGCAATGAGCAGTTCTTC	CASSRWSNEQFF
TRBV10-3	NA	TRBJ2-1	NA	TGTGCCATCCAGGACAGCATCCACAATGAGCAGTTCTTC	CAIQDSIHNEQFF
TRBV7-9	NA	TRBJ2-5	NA	TGTGCCAGCGGTTTCCCAAACCAGTACTTC	CASGFPNQYF
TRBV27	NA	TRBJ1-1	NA	TGTGCCAGCAGCTGGACAGTGAACACTGAAGCTTTCTTT	CASSWTVNTEAFF
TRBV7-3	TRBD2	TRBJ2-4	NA	TGTGCCAGCAGCTTAGGCGGGGGACAAAACATTCAGTACTTC	CASSLGGGQNIQYF
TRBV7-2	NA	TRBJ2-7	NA	TGTGCCAGCAGCTTAGGGTCGTGGGTTGAGCAGTACTTC	CASSLGSWVEQYF
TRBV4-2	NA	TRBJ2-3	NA	TGTGCCAGCAGCCTTACTAGCCCCAGCACAGATACGCAGTATTTT	CASSLTSPSTDTQYF
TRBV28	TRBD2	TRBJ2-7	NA	TGTGCCAGCAGTTTAGCCCTAGGACTAGCGGGAGACGACGAGCAGTACTTC	CASSLALGLAGDDEQYF
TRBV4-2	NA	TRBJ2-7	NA	TGTGCCAGCAGCCAAGACCCCAACTACGAGCAGTACTTC	CASSQDPNYEQYF
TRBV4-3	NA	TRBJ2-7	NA	TGCGCCAGCAGCCAAGATAAACGGGACTGGTCCTACGAGCAGTACTTC	CASSQDKRDWSYEQYF
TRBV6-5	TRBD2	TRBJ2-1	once	TGTGCCAGCACAGTAAGCGGGAGATTGAACAATGAGCAGTTCTTC	CASTVSGRLNNEQFF
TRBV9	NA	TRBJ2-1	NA	TGTGCCAGCAGCGTAGGGACTCCCCCCAATGAGCAGTTCTTC	CASSVGTPPNEQFF
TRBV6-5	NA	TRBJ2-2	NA	TGTGCCAGCAGTTACGGGAGTCAGGTGGGGGAGCTGTTTTTT	CASSYGSQVGELFF
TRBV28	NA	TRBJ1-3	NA	TGTGCCACCGAACAGGTCCTCTCTGGAAACACCATATATTTT	CATEQVLSGNTIYF
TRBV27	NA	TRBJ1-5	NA	TGTGCCAGCAGTTTAAGGGTAGAAAATCAGCCCCAGCATTTT	CASSLRVENQPQHF
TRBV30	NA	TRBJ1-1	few	TGTGCCTGGGGACCCTTTGAAGCTTTCTTT	CAWGPFEAFF
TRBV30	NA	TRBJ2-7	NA	TGTGCCTGGATTAATAAAGGGACCTACGAGCAGTACTTC	CAWINKGTYEQYF